This T cell receptor beta chain was sequenced during a study of T cells in Graves' hyperthyroidism and ophthalmopathy. This clonotype has a count of ten or more. The CDR3 runs 14 residues. CDR1 SGHAT and CDR2 FQNNGV come from the germline V gene. Trimming pared 6 bases from V and 4 bases from J, leaving 15 bases between. Amplification yielded TCR beta CDR3 regions, with RNA transcripts as the source. Initially, a first-round RT-PCR of the TCR CDR3 employed the HTBI primer set. Via MiXCR, TCRdb re-called the multiplex PCR reads, giving one row per CDR3 protein. The table lists about 290,000 distinct CDR3 sequences, roughly 13% of them singletons, with 7% to 9% in the top ten.

Specimen: blood. The J gene is TRBJ1-1, the V gene TRBV11-2, with D hard to call. The receptor's source is a woman aged 40-49 years with Graves' hyperthyroidism. CDR3 DNA sequence: TGTGCCAGCAGACCGACGGCAGCGAGCACTGAAGCTTTCTTT. Translating it yields CASRPTAASTEAFF.